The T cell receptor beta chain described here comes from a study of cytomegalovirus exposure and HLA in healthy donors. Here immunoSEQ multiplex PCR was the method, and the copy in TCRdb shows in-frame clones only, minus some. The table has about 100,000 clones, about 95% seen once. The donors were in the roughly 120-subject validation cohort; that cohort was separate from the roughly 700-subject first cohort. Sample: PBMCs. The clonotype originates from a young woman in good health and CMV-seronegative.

The CDR3 sequence is CASSSPSDTQYF. The DNA for the CDR3 is TGTGCCAGCAGTTCCCCCTCAGATACGCAGTATTTT. The rearrangement joins TRBV27 to TRBJ2-3; unclear D gene. The germline CDR1 and CDR2 sequences are MNHEY and SMNVEV (reference sequence). This CDR3 region has 12 residues. Trimming removed 4 bases from V and 4 bases from J, with 6 bases in between.